These T cell receptor beta chains were read from a single sample in a study of cytomegalovirus exposure and HLA in healthy donors. Libraries were prepared by immunoSEQ multiplex PCR; TCRdb keeps only in-frame clonotypes and omits some of them. The sample shows 200,000 or so clones, 70% to 85% of them seen only once. Sequenced: PBMCs. These receptors were taken from a woman aged 30 to 39 in good health and CMV-seropositive. Both conserved end residues are part of each CDR3. Fields, in order: CDR3 DNA, CDR3 protein, J gene, clone size, D gene, V gene. D genes are given only for firm matches. Clone size is not always given. Where it is, it says once, few, many or a class for expanded clones.

cdr3_nt: TGCGCCAGCAGAAACCGCCCCGGGACAAACACTGAAGCTTTCTTT; cdr3_aa: CASRNRPGTNTEAFF; j_call: TRBJ1-1; clone_size: -; d_call: -; v_call: TRBV5-1
cdr3_nt: TGTGCCAGCCGTAGCGGGAGTTACGAGCAGTACTTC; cdr3_aa: CASRSGSYEQYF; j_call: TRBJ2-7; clone_size: -; d_call: TRBD2; v_call: TRBV19
cdr3_nt: TGTGCCATCAGCGGACCGGGGGGACAGGGTGTATGGGAGCAGTTCTTC; cdr3_aa: CAISGPGGQGVWEQFF; j_call: TRBJ2-1; clone_size: many; d_call: TRBD1; v_call: TRBV10-3
cdr3_nt: TGTGCCAGCAGCTTGGTCTCCGCGGGGGTCGGAAACACCATATATTTT; cdr3_aa: CASSLVSAGVGNTIYF; j_call: TRBJ1-3; clone_size: -; d_call: -; v_call: TRBV5-6
cdr3_nt: TGTGCCAGCAGCTCCACTGCAGGGGGCTCCTACAATGAGCAGTTCTTC; cdr3_aa: CASSSTAGGSYNEQFF; j_call: TRBJ2-1; clone_size: -; d_call: TRBD1; v_call: TRBV5-6
cdr3_nt: TGTGCCAGCAGTTACTCCGCCGGGGTCCCCTACGAGCAGTACTTC; cdr3_aa: CASSYSAGVPYEQYF; j_call: TRBJ2-7; clone_size: once; d_call: -; v_call: TRBV6-6
cdr3_nt: TGTGCCAGCAGCCCCGACACCGGTGGGTATCCTGAAGCTTTCTTT; cdr3_aa: CASSPDTGGYPEAFF; j_call: TRBJ1-1; clone_size: -; d_call: -; v_call: TRBV5-6
cdr3_nt: TGTGCCAGCAGTTTTCCGGGTACCTATCACAATGAGCAGTTCTTC; cdr3_aa: CASSFPGTYHNEQFF; j_call: TRBJ2-1; clone_size: -; d_call: -; v_call: TRBV28
cdr3_nt: TGTGCCAGCAGCCAAGATCTAAGGGGGACTAGCGGGAGCTCAGATACGCAGTATTTT; cdr3_aa: CASSQDLRGTSGSSDTQYF; j_call: TRBJ2-3; clone_size: -; d_call: TRBD2; v_call: TRBV4-2
cdr3_nt: TGTGCCAGCAGTTTATCAGGGGGCTACCTCTATGGCTACACCTTC; cdr3_aa: CASSLSGGYLYGYTF; j_call: TRBJ1-2; clone_size: -; d_call: TRBD1; v_call: TRBV28
cdr3_nt: TGTGCCAGCAGCGTAGCAGGAAATCCTAACAATGAGCAGTTCTTC; cdr3_aa: CASSVAGNPNNEQFF; j_call: TRBJ2-1; clone_size: -; d_call: -; v_call: TRBV9
cdr3_nt: TGTGCCAGCAGCCAAGTAAACAGGGCGACTGAAGCTTTCTTT; cdr3_aa: CASSQVNRATEAFF; j_call: TRBJ1-1; clone_size: -; d_call: -; v_call: TRBV14
cdr3_nt: TGCGCCAGCAGCTTGGAAGCGGGGGAAGAGACCCAGTACTTC; cdr3_aa: CASSLEAGEETQYF; j_call: TRBJ2-5; clone_size: -; d_call: TRBD2; v_call: TRBV5-1
cdr3_nt: TGTGCCAGCACAGGGCGGGGGTTTAGGACTGAAGCTTTCTTT; cdr3_aa: CASTGRGFRTEAFF; j_call: TRBJ1-1; clone_size: -; d_call: -; v_call: TRBV28
cdr3_nt: TGTGCCAGCAGCCAAACGGGGACAGGAGTCTACGAGCAGTACTTC; cdr3_aa: CASSQTGTGVYEQYF; j_call: TRBJ2-7; clone_size: -; d_call: TRBD1; v_call: TRBV5-4
cdr3_nt: TGTGCCAGTAATTTGGCAGGGGTTAAGTATGGCTACACCTTC; cdr3_aa: CASNLAGVKYGYTF; j_call: TRBJ1-2; clone_size: -; d_call: -; v_call: TRBV19
cdr3_nt: TGTGCCAGCAGTCCAGACAGGGATTATCAGCCCCAGCATTTT; cdr3_aa: CASSPDRDYQPQHF; j_call: TRBJ1-5; clone_size: few; d_call: TRBD1; v_call: TRBV6-5
cdr3_nt: TGTGCCAGCAGCTTAGTTCCCGGGTTGAACACTGAAGCTTTCTTT; cdr3_aa: CASSLVPGLNTEAFF; j_call: TRBJ1-1; clone_size: -; d_call: -; v_call: TRBV7-8
cdr3_nt: TGTGCCAGCAGTTATAGCCAGGGGGCTTCTGGAAACACCATATATTTT; cdr3_aa: CASSYSQGASGNTIYF; j_call: TRBJ1-3; clone_size: -; d_call: TRBD1; v_call: TRBV6-5
cdr3_nt: TGTGCCAGCAGCTTAGGGACAGGGGATGGCTACACCTTC; cdr3_aa: CASSLGTGDGYTF; j_call: TRBJ1-2; clone_size: -; d_call: TRBD1; v_call: TRBV7-6
cdr3_nt: TGCAGCGTTGAAGATGCCCTTTCTCCCACTAGCGGGAGGACCGGGGAGCTGTTTTTT; cdr3_aa: CSVEDALSPTSGRTGELFF; j_call: TRBJ2-2; clone_size: -; d_call: TRBD2; v_call: TRBV29-1
cdr3_nt: TGTGCCTGGAGTGCATGGGCCACCGGGGAGCTGTTTTTT; cdr3_aa: CAWSAWATGELFF; j_call: TRBJ2-2; clone_size: -; d_call: -; v_call: TRBV30
cdr3_nt: TGCGCCACATCATTGCTAGCGGATAATTCCTACGAGCAGTACTTC; cdr3_aa: CATSLLADNSYEQYF; j_call: TRBJ2-7; clone_size: few; d_call: TRBD2; v_call: TRBV10-1
cdr3_nt: TGTGCCAGCAGCTTCGCGGGGAACACAGATACGCAGTATTTT; cdr3_aa: CASSFAGNTDTQYF; j_call: TRBJ2-3; clone_size: -; d_call: -; v_call: TRBV7-9
cdr3_nt: TGCGCCAGCAGCTTGGGACAGGGGGCCTCCACCGGGGAGCTGTTTTTT; cdr3_aa: CASSLGQGASTGELFF; j_call: TRBJ2-2; clone_size: once; d_call: TRBD1; v_call: TRBV5-1
cdr3_nt: TGTGCCAGCAGCTTGAGACAGGGGGCCCATGGCTACACCTTC; cdr3_aa: CASSLRQGAHGYTF; j_call: TRBJ1-2; clone_size: few; d_call: TRBD1; v_call: TRBV7-8
cdr3_nt: TGTGCCAGCAGTTTCGGGCTAGCGGCTTCCAGCTCCTACAATGAGCAGTTCTTC; cdr3_aa: CASSFGLAASSSYNEQFF; j_call: TRBJ2-1; clone_size: -; d_call: TRBD2; v_call: TRBV27
cdr3_nt: TGCAGCGTTGCTACAGGGGTCGGTAGTGAAGCTTTCTTT; cdr3_aa: CSVATGVGSEAFF; j_call: TRBJ1-1; clone_size: -; d_call: TRBD1; v_call: TRBV29-1
cdr3_nt: TGTGCCAGCAGCTTGGAACGGGGTCAAGCTTTCTTT; cdr3_aa: CASSLERGQAFF; j_call: TRBJ1-1; clone_size: -; d_call: -; v_call: TRBV7-9
cdr3_nt: TGTGCCAGTAACCACAGGGGAGACTATGGCTACACCTTC; cdr3_aa: CASNHRGDYGYTF; j_call: TRBJ1-2; clone_size: once; d_call: TRBD1; v_call: TRBV19
cdr3_nt: TGTGCCAGCAGCACTCGCGGACAGGGTGAAAAACTGTTTTTT; cdr3_aa: CASSTRGQGEKLFF; j_call: TRBJ1-4; clone_size: -; d_call: TRBD1; v_call: TRBV5-4
cdr3_nt: TGTGCCAGCAGTCAGAGACAGAGTTGGGATACGCAGTATTTT; cdr3_aa: CASSQRQSWDTQYF; j_call: TRBJ2-3; clone_size: -; d_call: -; v_call: TRBV2
cdr3_nt: TGCGCCAGCAGGGGACAGTCCGGAGGTAACAATGAGCAGTTCTTC; cdr3_aa: CASRGQSGGNNEQFF; j_call: TRBJ2-1; clone_size: -; d_call: TRBD1; v_call: TRBV10-2
cdr3_nt: TGTGCCAGCAGTTTTCAACAGCTCACCGGGGAGCTGTTTTTT; cdr3_aa: CASSFQQLTGELFF; j_call: TRBJ2-2; clone_size: -; d_call: -; v_call: TRBV28
cdr3_nt: TGCAGCGGCCAGGGCTCAGGCTACAATGAGCAGTTCTTC; cdr3_aa: CSGQGSGYNEQFF; j_call: TRBJ2-1; clone_size: -; d_call: -; v_call: TRBV29-1
cdr3_nt: TGTGCCAGCAGCTTAGGGACAGCCATTTCCGGGGAGCTGTTTTTT; cdr3_aa: CASSLGTAISGELFF; j_call: TRBJ2-2; clone_size: -; d_call: -; v_call: TRBV7-2
cdr3_nt: TGTGCCAGCAGCTTGGATAGCGGGAGCACAGATACGCAGTATTTT; cdr3_aa: CASSLDSGSTDTQYF; j_call: TRBJ2-3; clone_size: -; d_call: TRBD2; v_call: TRBV5-4